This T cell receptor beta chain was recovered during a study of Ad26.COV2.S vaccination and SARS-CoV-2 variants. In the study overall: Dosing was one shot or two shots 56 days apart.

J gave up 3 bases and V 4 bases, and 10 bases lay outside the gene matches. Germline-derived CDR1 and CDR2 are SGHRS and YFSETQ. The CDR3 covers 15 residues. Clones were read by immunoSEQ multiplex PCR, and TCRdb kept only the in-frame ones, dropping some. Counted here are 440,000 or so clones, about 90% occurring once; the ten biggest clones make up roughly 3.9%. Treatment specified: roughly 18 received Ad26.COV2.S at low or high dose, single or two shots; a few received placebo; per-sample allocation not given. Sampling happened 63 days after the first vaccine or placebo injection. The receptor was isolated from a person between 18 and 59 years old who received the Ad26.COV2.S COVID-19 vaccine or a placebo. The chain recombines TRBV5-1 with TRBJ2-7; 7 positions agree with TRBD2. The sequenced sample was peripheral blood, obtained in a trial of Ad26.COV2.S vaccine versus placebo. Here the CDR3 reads CASSPNGAGVYEQYF. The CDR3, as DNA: TGCGCCAGCAGCCCGAACGGGGCGGGGGTCTACGAGCAGTACTTC.